Sequencing of this T cell receptor beta chain was carried out in a study of blood T cell repertoires in COVID-19. With V trimmed by 5 bases and J by 5 bases, 17 bases remained unmatched. Germline lookup yields CDR1 SEHNR and CDR2 FQNEAQ (reference sequence). CDR3 length: 17 residues. Authors' methods: Amplified reference gene primers provided the basis for estimating nucleated cell counts. Here immunoSEQ multiplex PCR was the method, and the copy in TCRdb shows in-frame clones only, minus some. The V and J calls and the clone size are those of that table, but D and trimming were determined from the DNA. The table includes about 340,000 clones, around 83% detected once.

The chain carries TRBV7-9 and TRBJ2-7; TRBD2 aligns across 8 bases. The sequenced material came from peripheral blood. The clonotype was recovered from a man between 25 and 39 years old with active or convalescent COVID-19. The CDR3 sequence: CASSRAGGTRNVHEQYF. CDR3 DNA: TGTGCCAGCAGCCGCGCCGGCGGGACTAGAAATGTCCACGAGCAGTACTTC.